This T cell receptor beta chain was documented in a study of blood T cells in healthy people across ages. At least 5.5 micrograms of total RNA were extracted per sample. CDR3 length equals 14 residues. Germline V lookup: CDR1 SGHTA, CDR2 FQGNSA. As for this clonotype: Germline is not matched at one junction end, which may reflect a read error.

A sample-barcoded 5' primer and a J-beta primer mix were used in a second PCR of roughly 6 to 11 cycles. In TCRdb, the 5' RACE reads were re-called with MiXCR into one record per CDR3 protein. The table lists some 700,000 distinct CDR3 sequences, 35% to 45% of them singletons. This chain uses TRBV7-2 with TRBJ2-7; 7 bases are shared with TRBD2. The TCR originated in a woman in her fifties or sixties in good health. The specimen was blood. CDR3 loop: CASSLAVSSYEQYF. The CDR3 DNA is TGTGCCAGCAGCCTAGCGGTTAGCTCCTACGAGCAGTACTTC.